Below, one T cell receptor (beta chain) is given with its context. Its matching antigen is unknown. The sample originates from a study of beta chain features in type 1 diabetes. General study results and limits: Type 1 diabetes patients had moderately but significantly shorter TCRB CDR3s in all four CD4+ subsets.

All of the isolated RNA was reverse transcribed, so expressed TCRB transcripts were sequenced. An average about 3.8 million reads came from naive, central memory and regulatory T cell samples. Generated by immunoSEQ multiplex PCR, the TCRdb table keeps only in-frame clones and is missing some. The sample lists about 650,000 clones, around an eighth occurring once. The sequencing input was naive CD4+ T cells from blood. The TCR originated in a young man with type 1 diabetes.

CDR3 in amino acids: CASSLGLAGTRQTQYF. The CDR3 nucleotides are TGTGCCAGCAGTTTAGGGCTAGCGGGGACCCGGCAGACCCAGTACTTC. The gene calls are TRBV28 and TRBJ2-5; the match to TRBD2 covers 9 bases. CDR1 MDHEN and CDR2 SYDVKM come from the germline V gene. The V segment lost 2 bases and the J segment 6 bases; nucleotides outside the gene matches: 10. The CDR3 has 16 amino acids.